This T cell receptor (beta chain) was retrieved from a study of high-grade serous ovarian cancer treatment subgroups. Study overall: Samples averaged approximately 13,000 reads and several thousand unique TCR beta rearrangements.

The study, taken as a whole, reports: Same-patient tumor repertoires overlapped at roughly 0.095 to 0.79; different patients barely overlapped.

Tumor samples were obtained before definitive surgery or chemotherapy. The table came from immunoSEQ multiplex PCR; TCRdb's copy has only in-frame clones and leaves some out. The profile shows about 7,700 clones, about 72% of them singletons. On this clone itself: Antigen unknown.

The CDR3 has 16 residues. The ends lost 0 bases at V and 6 bases at J; junction bases unmatched: 6. CDR1 MNHNY and CDR2 SVGAGI come from the germline V gene (reference sequence). The receptor comes from a human donor with high-grade serous ovarian cancer. This sequence joins TRBV6-6 and TRBJ1-5; the match to TRBD1 covers 9 bases. The specimen sequenced was tumor tissue. CDR3: CASSYSGGQGSQPQHF. Here the CDR3 DNA reads TGTGCCAGCAGTTACTCGGGGGGACAGGGCTCTCAGCCCCAGCATTTT.